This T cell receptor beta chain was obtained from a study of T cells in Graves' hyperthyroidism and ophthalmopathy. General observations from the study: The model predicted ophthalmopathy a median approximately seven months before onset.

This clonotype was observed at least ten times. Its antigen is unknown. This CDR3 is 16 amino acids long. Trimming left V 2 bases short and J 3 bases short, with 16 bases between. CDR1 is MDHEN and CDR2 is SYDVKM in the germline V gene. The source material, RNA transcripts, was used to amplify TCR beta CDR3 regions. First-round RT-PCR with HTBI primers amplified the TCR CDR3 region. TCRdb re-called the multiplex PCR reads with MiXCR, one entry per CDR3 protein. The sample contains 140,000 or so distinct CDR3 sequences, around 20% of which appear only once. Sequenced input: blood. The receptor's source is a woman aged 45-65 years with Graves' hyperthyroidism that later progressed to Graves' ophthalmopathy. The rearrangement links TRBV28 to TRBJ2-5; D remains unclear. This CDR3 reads CASSLGAPGRKETQYF. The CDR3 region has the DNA TGTGCCAGCAGTTTAGGAGCCCCCGGGCGCAAAGAGACCCAGTACTTC.